Below are 29 T cell receptor beta chains sequenced from a single sample in a study of blood T cell repertoires in COVID-19. TCRdb's table, derived via immunoSEQ multiplex PCR, lists solely in-frame clones and lacks some. The repertoire holds under 200,000 clones, with roughly 82% as singletons. The sequenced sample consisted of PBMCs or T cells enriched from blood (not recorded which). Receptor source: a woman aged 55-75 years with acute COVID-19.

V gene TRBV18 combines with J gene TRBJ1-2; no reliable D call. V was cut by 1 base and J by 2 bases, with 8 bases left in between. The CDR3 is 14 amino acids. Looked up from germline, CDR1 is KGHSH and CDR2 is LQKENI. CDR3 in DNA: TGTGCCAGCTCACCACAGCGGCAGAACTATGGCTACACCTTC. Translation gives CASSPQRQNYGYTF. The complete variable domain, with remaining parts taken from reference TRBV18 and TRBJ1-2, reads NAGVMQNPRHLVRRRGQEARLRCSPMKGHSHVYWYRQLPEEGLKFMVYLQKENIIDESGMPKERFSAEFPKEGPSILRIQQVVRGDSAAYFCASSPQRQNYGYTFGSGTRLTVV.

The rearrangement links TRBV6-5 to TRBJ1-1; D ambiguous. The germline CDR1 and CDR2 sequences are MNHEY and SVGAGI. The CDR3 is 13 amino acids. Trimming removed 5 bases from V and 11 bases from J, with 18 bases in between. The CDR3 nucleotides are TGTGCCAGCAGTCCCGCCCCGGGAGTGGGGGCTTTCTTT. This translates into CASSPAPGVGAFF.

This sequence joins TRBV6-5 and TRBJ1-2, with TRBD1 identical over 8 bases. This CDR3 contains 15 residues. CDR1 is MNHEY and CDR2 is SVGAGI in the germline V gene. The V segment lost 0 bases and the J segment 8 bases; nucleotides outside the gene matches: 8. CDR3 amino acids: CASSYSGTGGRGYTF. CDR3 nucleotides: TGTGCCAGCAGTTACTCCGGGACAGGAGGGCGCGGCTACACCTTC.

CDR3 loop: CATSRDQPWAPPNLNTEAFF. The DNA of the CDR3 is TGTGCCACCAGCAGAGACCAGCCCTGGGCCCCTCCGAACCTTAACACTGAAGCTTTCTTT. The V gene is TRBV15, the J gene TRBJ1-1; the D is unclear. V dropped 0 bases and J dropped 2 bases, with 25 bases sitting between them. Germline V lookup: CDR1 LNHNV, CDR2 YYDKDF (reference sequence). The CDR3 length is 20 residues.

V and J are TRBV7-2 and TRBJ1-5; D gene uncertain. The length of the CDR3 is 14 residues. CDR1 and CDR2 (germline): SGHTA, FQGNSA. V lost 4 bases, J lost 0 bases, and 7 bases lay in between. The CDR3 protein is CASSSGTSNQPQHF. CDR3 bases: TGTGCCAGCAGCTCCGGTACTAGCAATCAGCCCCAGCATTTT.

V gene TRBV7-6 combines with J gene TRBJ2-7; tentative D call: TRBD2 (6 bases). The germline V gene encodes CDR1 SGHVS and CDR2 FNYEAQ. This CDR3 has 15 residues. The V gene lost 3 bases and the J gene lost 0 bases, with 12 bases spanning the gap. The CDR3 reads CASSFGTGSSYEQYF. The CDR3 DNA is TGTGCCAGCAGCTTCGGGACTGGATCCTCCTACGAGCAGTACTTC.

At least ten counts were recorded for this clone. The rearrangement uses TRBV7-8 and TRBJ1-3; 9 nucleotides match TRBD1. The CDR3 runs to 18 residues. Trimming took 2 bases from V and 4 from J; bases not matched to a gene: 12. The germline CDR1 and CDR2 sequences are SGHVS and FQNEAQ. CDR3 region: CASSLPGLTGGYGNTIYF. CDR3 DNA: TGTGCCAGCAGCTTACCCGGTTTGACAGGGGGGTACGGAAACACCATATATTTT.

This chain links TRBV7-9 with TRBJ2-1; 13 bases map to TRBD2. The CDR3 length is 19 residues. V lost 2 bases, J lost 1 base, and 8 bases stayed unmatched. Germline CDR1 is SEHNR and CDR2 is FQNEAQ (reference sequence). In DNA form, the CDR3 reads TGTGCCAGCAGCTTATTCGGAACTAGCGGGGGGGTTTCCTACAATGAGCAGTTCTTC. Its translation is CASSLFGTSGGVSYNEQFF.

This chain links TRBV14 with TRBJ2-3; perhaps TRBD2 as D (6 bases). Germline CDR1 SGHDN, CDR2 FVKESK. The CDR3 runs 16 residues. V was cut by 4 bases and J by 6 bases, with 20 bases left in between. The CDR3 sequence: CASSLLSSGPTDTQYF. The CDR3, as DNA: TGTGCCAGCAGCCTACTGAGTAGCGGCCCCACGGATACGCAGTATTTT. Full variable domain (outside the CDR3, taken from reference TRBV14 and TRBJ2-3): EAGVTQFPSHSVIEKGQTVTLRCDPISGHDNLYWYRRVMGKEIKFLLHFVKESKQDESGMPNNRFLAERTGGTYSTLKVQPAELEDSGVYFCASSLLSSGPTDTQYFGPGTRLTVL.

This clone showed up just a few times. The chain links TRBV7-9 to TRBJ1-5, with 8 bases fitting TRBD1. V dropped 1 base and J dropped 3; count of bases not matched to a gene: 5. The CDR3 totals 16 residues. CDR1 is SEHNR and CDR2 is FQNEAQ in the germline V gene (reference sequence). For the CDR3, the DNA is TGTGCCAGCAGCTTAGGGACAGGGAAGATCAATCAGCCCCAGCATTTT. Residues: CASSLGTGKINQPQHF.

The J gene is TRBJ1-5, the V gene TRBV30; the D is unclear. The CDR3 is 13 residues long. CDR1 is GTSNPN, CDR2 SVGIG, per germline (reference sequence). The V and J ends lost 0 bases and 4 bases respectively, with 7 bases between them. The CDR3 nucleotides are TGTGCCTGGAGTGTCCAGGATAATCAGCCCCAGCATTTT. Translated, it gives CAWSVQDNQPQHF. The whole variable domain, remainder taken from reference TRBV30 and TRBJ1-5, is SQTIHQWPATLVQPVGSPLSLECTVEGTSNPNLYWYRQAAGRGLQLLFYSVGIGQISSEVPQNLSASRPQDRQFILSSKKLLLSDSGFYLCAWSVQDNQPQHFGDGTRLSIL.

DNA of the CDR3: TGTGCCAGCAGCCTCCAGGGAAACACCATATATTTT. It specifies CASSLQGNTIYF. This sequence joins TRBV14 and TRBJ1-3; D remains ambiguous. CDR1 and CDR2 (germline): SGHDN, FVKESK. V was pared by 4 bases and J by 4 bases, with 5 bases between. The CDR3 covers 12 residues.

The chain is built from TRBV12-3 or TRBV12-4 and TRBJ2-7; maybe TRBD1 (5 bases). The germline V and J ends were trimmed by 3 bases and 3 bases, with 9 bases remaining between them. This CDR3 region has 13 residues. CDR3 region: CASSLEQGYEQYF. The DNA for the CDR3 is TGTGCCAGCAGTTTGGAGCAGGGCTACGAGCAGTACTTC.

This chain uses TRBV19 with TRBJ1-1; 8 bases match TRBD1. Germline CDR1 reads LNHDA; CDR2 reads SQIVND (reference sequence). The V and J ends lost 3 bases and 0 bases, in that order; junction bases with no gene match: 3. This CDR3 comprises 15 residues. CDR3 nucleotides: TGTGCCAGTAGTATTGCAGGGGGCGTGAACACTGAAGCTTTCTTT. It yields the protein CASSIAGGVNTEAFF.

This rearrangement joins TRBV15 to TRBJ1-2, with D maybe TRBD1 (6 bases). CDR1 and CDR2 from the germline V gene are LNHNV and YYDKDF (reference sequence). Between the trimmed V and J ends, which lost 0 bases and 4 bases, there was a span of 18 bases. The CDR3 spans 17 residues. This CDR3 reads CATSRDLVQGTTYGYTF. In DNA, the CDR3 is TGTGCCACCAGCAGAGATCTCGTACAGGGAACCACCTATGGCTACACCTTC.

The chain employs TRBV12-3 or TRBV12-4 and TRBJ1-2; TRBD1 might be the D (5 bases). Between the trimmed V and J ends, which lost 6 bases and 4 bases, there was a span of 12 bases. The CDR3 is made up of 13 amino acids. The DNA of the CDR3 is TGTGCCAGCAGGCCCGGGACTTTCTATGGCTACACCTTC. Amino acid sequence: CASRPGTFYGYTF.

J is TRBJ2-3 and V is TRBV28; 10 bases map to TRBD1. After removal of 4 bases from V and 6 bases from J, the junction contained 16 bases not matched to a gene. Germline assignment: CDR1 MDHEN and CDR2 SYDVKM. The CDR3 covers 18 residues. The CDR3 sequence is CASSSTTTGTGVRDTQYF. The CDR3 nucleotides read TGTGCCAGCAGTTCGACTACTACCGGGACAGGGGTCCGGGATACGCAGTATTTT.

The J gene is TRBJ2-5, the V gene TRBV7-9; 8 bases match TRBD1. The CDR3 sequence is 15 residues long. V lost 6 bases, J lost 5 bases, and 11 bases stayed unmatched. Germline loops: CDR1 SEHNR, CDR2 FQNEAQ (reference sequence). In nucleotides, the CDR3 is TGTGCCAGCAGTTTTCAGGGGGCGCTTCGGGAGACCCAGTACTTC. Encoded protein: CASSFQGALRETQYF.

This rearrangement joins TRBV10-1 to TRBJ2-2; 9 bases are a match to TRBD1. The CDR3 loop spans 17 amino acids. Trimming at V came to 3 bases and at J to 3 bases, leaving 8 bases not matched to a gene. CDR1 is WNHNN, CDR2 SYGVQD, per germline (reference sequence). CDR3 amino acids: CASSDPSDRGDTGELFF. The CDR3 bases are TGCGCCAGCAGTGATCCATCGGACAGGGGAGACACCGGGGAGCTGTTTTTT.

The rearrangement joins TRBV27 to TRBJ1-5, with D possibly being TRBD1 (6 bases). Trimming removed 6 bases at V and 3 bases at J, with 9 bases between. Per germline, CDR1 MNHEY and CDR2 SMNVEV (reference sequence). CDR3 length: 13 residues. CDR3 in DNA: TGTGCCAGCAGCCAGGGGATCAATCAGCCCCAGCATTTT. Translated: CASSQGINQPQHF.

The chain uses TRBV30 and TRBJ1-6; TRBD1 matches at 9 bases. The CDR3 is made up of 14 amino acids. Germline V gives CDR1 GTSNPN, CDR2 SVGIG (reference sequence). Trimming took 6 bases from V and 14 from J; bases not matched to a gene: 14. The CDR3 coding sequence is TGTGCCTGCAATCTCGGGGACAGGGCCATCACCCTCCACTTT. This gives the protein CACNLGDRAITLHF.

This clone was picked up many times. CDR3 DNA: TGTGCCAGCAGCTTTTCGCAGGCCCACGAAGCTTTCTTT. As protein: CASSFSQAHEAFF. The V and J genes are TRBV7-9 and TRBJ1-1; no clear D. The CDR3 runs 13 residues. CDR1 is SEHNR, CDR2 FQNEAQ, per germline (reference sequence). The V end was cut by 3 bases, the J end by 8 bases, with 13 bases between.

The gene calls are TRBV7-2 and TRBJ2-2, with D uncertain. The V end was cut by 5 bases, the J end by 2 bases, with 3 bases between. Germline V gene data show CDR1 as SGHTA and CDR2 as FQGNSA. CDR3 size: 12 residues. CDR3 in amino acids: CASSINTGELFF. The CDR3 DNA reads TGTGCCAGCAGCATAAACACCGGGGAGCTGTTTTTT.

The V call is TRBV20-1, the J call TRBJ2-7, with D unclear. Looked up from germline, CDR1 is DFQATT and CDR2 is SNEGSKA (reference sequence). The CDR3 length is 11 residues. V lost 0 bases, J lost 4 bases, and 4 bases lay in between. The CDR3: CSARDMYEQYF. CDR3 bases: TGCAGTGCTAGAGATATGTACGAGCAGTACTTC.

The chain links TRBV4-3 to TRBJ1-2, with 7 nucleotides matching TRBD1. The germline V gene encodes CDR1 LGHNA and CDR2 YSLEER. V was pared by 0 bases and J by 8 bases, with 12 bases of the junction left unmatched. The CDR3 runs 16 residues. The CDR3 sequence: CASSQDQNRGSRGYTF. In DNA, the CDR3 is TGCGCCAGCAGCCAAGATCAGAACAGGGGCTCGCGCGGCTACACCTTC.

This clone was seen only once. This chain links TRBV5-1 with TRBJ2-3; 9 positions agree with TRBD2. Germline V lookup: CDR1 SGHRS, CDR2 YFSETQ. This CDR3 is 16 amino acids long. V shed 0 bases and J 2 bases; nucleotides not matched to a gene: 4. The CDR3 loop reads CASSLGGGANTDTQYF. For the CDR3, the DNA is TGCGCCAGCAGCTTGGGCGGGGGGGCAAACACAGATACGCAGTATTTT.

The chain combines TRBV24-1 with TRBJ1-4; D uncertain. The CDR3 contains 14 residues. CDR1 and CDR2 from the germline V gene are KGHDR and SFDVKD. Between the trimmed V and J ends, which lost 7 bases and 0 bases, there was a span of 8 bases. The DNA for the CDR3 is TGTGCCACCAGCGAGCCCTCAACTAATGAAAAACTGTTTTTT. Protein: CATSEPSTNEKLFF.

The J gene is TRBJ2-1, the V gene TRBV18, with D unresolved. Germline V gives CDR1 KGHSH, CDR2 LQKENI. With 0 bases removed from V and 6 bases from J, the gap between germline ends came to 9 bases. The CDR3 contains 14 residues. The CDR3 here is CASSPPAGANEQFF. The CDR3 DNA sequence: TGTGCCAGCTCACCACCGGCAGGTGCCAATGAGCAGTTCTTC.

The chain carries TRBV5-1 and TRBJ2-1, with TRBD1 matching over 11 bases. The CDR3 has 14 amino acids. J gave up 13 bases and V 5 bases, and 11 bases lay outside the gene matches. The germline V gene has CDR1 SGHRS and CDR2 YFSETQ. The CDR3 DNA follows: TGCGCCAGCAGTCCCGGGACAGGGGGAAGTGGACAGTTCTTC. This gives the protein CASSPGTGGSGQFF.